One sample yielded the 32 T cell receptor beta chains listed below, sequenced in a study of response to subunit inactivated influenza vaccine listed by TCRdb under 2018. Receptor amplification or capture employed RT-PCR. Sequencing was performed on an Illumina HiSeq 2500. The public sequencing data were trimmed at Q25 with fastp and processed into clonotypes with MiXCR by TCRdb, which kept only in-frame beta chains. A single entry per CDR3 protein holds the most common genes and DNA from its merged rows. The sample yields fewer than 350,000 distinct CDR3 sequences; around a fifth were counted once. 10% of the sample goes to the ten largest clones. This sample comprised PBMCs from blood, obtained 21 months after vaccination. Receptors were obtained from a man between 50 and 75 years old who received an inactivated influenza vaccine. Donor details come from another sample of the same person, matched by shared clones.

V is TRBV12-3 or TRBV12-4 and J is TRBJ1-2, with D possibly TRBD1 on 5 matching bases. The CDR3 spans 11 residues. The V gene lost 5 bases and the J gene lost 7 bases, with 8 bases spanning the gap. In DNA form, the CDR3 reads TGTGCCAGCAGTGGGGCCTTTGGCTACACCTTC. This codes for CASSGAFGYTF.

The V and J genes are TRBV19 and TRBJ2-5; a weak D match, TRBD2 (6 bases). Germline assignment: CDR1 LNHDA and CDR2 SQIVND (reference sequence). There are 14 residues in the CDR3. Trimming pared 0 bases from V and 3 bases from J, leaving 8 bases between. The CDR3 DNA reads TGTGCCAGTAGTATAGATCCGGGAGAAGAGACCCAGTACTTC. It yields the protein CASSIDPGEETQYF.

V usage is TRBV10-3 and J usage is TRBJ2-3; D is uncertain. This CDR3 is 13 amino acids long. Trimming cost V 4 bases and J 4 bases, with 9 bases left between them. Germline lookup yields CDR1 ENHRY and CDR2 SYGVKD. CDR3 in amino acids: CAISVRWADTQYF. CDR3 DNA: TGTGCCATCAGTGTTCGGTGGGCAGATACGCAGTATTTT.

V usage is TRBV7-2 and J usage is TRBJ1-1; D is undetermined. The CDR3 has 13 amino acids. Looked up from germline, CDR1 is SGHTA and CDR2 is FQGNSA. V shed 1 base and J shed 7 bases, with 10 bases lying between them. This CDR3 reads CASSLGISGEAFF. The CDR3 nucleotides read TGTGCCAGCAGCTTAGGGATTTCGGGTGAAGCTTTCTTT.

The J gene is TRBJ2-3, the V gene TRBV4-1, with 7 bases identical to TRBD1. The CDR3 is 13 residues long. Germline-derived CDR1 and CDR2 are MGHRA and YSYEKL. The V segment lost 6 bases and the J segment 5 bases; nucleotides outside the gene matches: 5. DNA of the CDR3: TGCGCCAGCAGTACCTCAGGGGGAGATACGCAGTATTTT. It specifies CASSTSGGDTQYF.

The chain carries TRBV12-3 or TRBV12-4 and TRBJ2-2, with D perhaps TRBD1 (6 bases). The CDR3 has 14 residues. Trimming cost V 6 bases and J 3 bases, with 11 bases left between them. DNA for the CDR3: TGTGCCAGCAGGAGACAGGCGTACACCGGGGAGCTGTTTTTT. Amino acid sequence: CASRRQAYTGELFF.

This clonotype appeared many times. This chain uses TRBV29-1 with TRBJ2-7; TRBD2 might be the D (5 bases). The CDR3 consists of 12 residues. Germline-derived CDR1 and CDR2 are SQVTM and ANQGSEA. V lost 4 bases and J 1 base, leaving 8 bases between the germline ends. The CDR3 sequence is CSVVGGSYEQYF. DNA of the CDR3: TGCAGCGTTGTAGGAGGATCCTACGAGCAGTACTTC.

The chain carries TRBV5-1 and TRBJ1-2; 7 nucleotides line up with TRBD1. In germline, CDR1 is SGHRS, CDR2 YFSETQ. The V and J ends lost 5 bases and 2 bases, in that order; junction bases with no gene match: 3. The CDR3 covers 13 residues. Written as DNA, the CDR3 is TGCGCCAGCAGGGCGACAGGGAACTATGGCTACACCTTC. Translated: CASRATGNYGYTF.

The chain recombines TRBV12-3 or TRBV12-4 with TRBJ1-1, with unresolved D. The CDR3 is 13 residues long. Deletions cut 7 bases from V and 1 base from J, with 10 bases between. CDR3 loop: CASMSIANTEAFF. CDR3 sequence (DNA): TGTGCCAGCATGAGCATTGCGAACACTGAAGCTTTCTTT.

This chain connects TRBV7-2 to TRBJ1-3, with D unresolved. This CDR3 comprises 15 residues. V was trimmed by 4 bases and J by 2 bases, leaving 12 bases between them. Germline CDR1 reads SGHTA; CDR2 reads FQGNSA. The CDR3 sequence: CASSSYRGAGNTIYF. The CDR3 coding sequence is TGTGCCAGCAGCTCGTATAGAGGCGCTGGAAACACCATATATTTT.

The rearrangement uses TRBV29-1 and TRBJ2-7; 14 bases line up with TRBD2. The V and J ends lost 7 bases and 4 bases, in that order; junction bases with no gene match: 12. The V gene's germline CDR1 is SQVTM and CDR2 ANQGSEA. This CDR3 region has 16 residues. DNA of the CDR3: TGCAGCGCACTGGGACTAGCGGGAGATAGGGCTTACGAGCAGTACTTC. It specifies CSALGLAGDRAYEQYF.

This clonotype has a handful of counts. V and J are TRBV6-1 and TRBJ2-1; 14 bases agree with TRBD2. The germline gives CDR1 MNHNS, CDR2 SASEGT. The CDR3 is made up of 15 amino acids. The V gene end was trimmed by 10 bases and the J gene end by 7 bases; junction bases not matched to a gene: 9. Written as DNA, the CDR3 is TGTGCCAACAGACAGGGGACTAGCGGGAGTAATGAGCAGTTCTTC. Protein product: CANRQGTSGSNEQFF.

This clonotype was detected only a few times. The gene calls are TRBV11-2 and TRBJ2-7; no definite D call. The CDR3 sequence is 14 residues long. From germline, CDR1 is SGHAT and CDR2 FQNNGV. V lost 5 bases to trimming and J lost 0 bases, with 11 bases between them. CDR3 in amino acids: CASSLDHASYEQYF. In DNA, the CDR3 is TGTGCCAGCAGCCTCGACCACGCCTCCTACGAGCAGTACTTC.

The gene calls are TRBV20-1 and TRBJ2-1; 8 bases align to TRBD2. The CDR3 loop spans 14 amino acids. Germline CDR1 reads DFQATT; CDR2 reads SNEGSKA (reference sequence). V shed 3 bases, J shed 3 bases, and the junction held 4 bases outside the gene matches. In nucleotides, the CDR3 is TGCAGTGCTAGCGCGGGGGGTATCTACAATGAGCAGTTCTTC. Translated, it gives CSASAGGIYNEQFF.

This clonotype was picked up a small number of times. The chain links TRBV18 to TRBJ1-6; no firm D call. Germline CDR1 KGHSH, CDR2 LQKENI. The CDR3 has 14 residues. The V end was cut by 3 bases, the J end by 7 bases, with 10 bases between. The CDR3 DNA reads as TGTGCCAGCTCACCCCGGAGTTCCAATTCACCCCTCCACTTT. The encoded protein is CASSPRSSNSPLHF.

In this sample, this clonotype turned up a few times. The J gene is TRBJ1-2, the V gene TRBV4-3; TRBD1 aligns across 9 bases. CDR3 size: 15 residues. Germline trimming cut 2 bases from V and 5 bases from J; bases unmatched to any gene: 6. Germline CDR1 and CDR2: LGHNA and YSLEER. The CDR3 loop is CASSQNPGTGYGYTF. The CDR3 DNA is TGCGCCAGCAGCCAAAACCCCGGGACAGGGTATGGCTACACCTTC.

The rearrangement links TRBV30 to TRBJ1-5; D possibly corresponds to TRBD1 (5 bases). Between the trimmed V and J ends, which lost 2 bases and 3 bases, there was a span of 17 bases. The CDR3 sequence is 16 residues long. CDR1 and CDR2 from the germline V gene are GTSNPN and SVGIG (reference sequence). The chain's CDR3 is CAWSLGVGVDNQPQHF. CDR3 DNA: TGTGCCTGGAGTCTCGGGGTAGGGGTCGACAATCAGCCCCAGCATTTT.

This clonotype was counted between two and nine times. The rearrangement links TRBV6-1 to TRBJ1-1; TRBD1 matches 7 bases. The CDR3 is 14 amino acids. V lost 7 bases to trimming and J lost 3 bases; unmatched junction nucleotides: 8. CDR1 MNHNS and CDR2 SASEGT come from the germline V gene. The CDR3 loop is CASKSQGFDTEAFF. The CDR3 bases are TGTGCCAGCAAGTCACAGGGGTTTGACACTGAAGCTTTCTTT.

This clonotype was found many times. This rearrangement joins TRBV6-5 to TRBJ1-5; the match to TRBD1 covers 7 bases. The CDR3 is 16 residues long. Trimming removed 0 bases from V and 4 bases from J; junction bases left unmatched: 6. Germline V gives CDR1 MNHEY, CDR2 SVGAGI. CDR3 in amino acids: CASSYSYGTANQPQHF. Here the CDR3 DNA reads TGTGCCAGCAGTTACTCGTACGGGACAGCAAATCAGCCCCAGCATTTT.

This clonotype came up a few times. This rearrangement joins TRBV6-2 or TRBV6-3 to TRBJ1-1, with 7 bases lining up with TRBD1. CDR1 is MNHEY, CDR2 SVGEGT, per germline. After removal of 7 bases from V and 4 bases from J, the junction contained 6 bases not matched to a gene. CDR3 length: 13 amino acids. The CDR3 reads CASTGQPRTEAFF. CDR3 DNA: TGTGCCAGCACGGGACAGCCGCGCACTGAAGCTTTCTTT.

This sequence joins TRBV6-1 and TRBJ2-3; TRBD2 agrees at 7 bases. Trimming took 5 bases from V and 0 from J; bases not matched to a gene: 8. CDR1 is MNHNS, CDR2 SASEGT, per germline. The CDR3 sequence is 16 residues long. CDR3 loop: CASSTYGGGSTDTQYF. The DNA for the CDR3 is TGTGCCAGCAGTACCTATGGCGGGGGTAGCACAGATACGCAGTATTTT.

The CDR3 sequence is CATEGKGYNEQFF. The CDR3, as DNA: TGTGCCACAGAGGGGAAGGGCTACAATGAGCAGTTCTTC. The genes are TRBV10-3 and TRBJ2-1; tentatively, D is TRBD1 or TRBD2 (5 bases each). CDR1 is ENHRY, CDR2 SYGVKD, per germline. The CDR3 has 13 amino acids. Trimming pared 10 bases from V and 3 bases from J, leaving 13 bases between.

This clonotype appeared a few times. This chain's CDR3 is CASSELLRQGEKLFF. The CDR3, as DNA: TGTGCCAGCAGTGAATTGCTCCGGCAGGGTGAAAAACTGTTTTTT. The J gene is TRBJ1-4, the V gene TRBV25-1, with a weak D call TRBD1 (5 bases). The V end lost 1 base, the J end lost 7 bases, and 13 bases lay between the germline ends. This CDR3 has 15 amino acids. CDR1 is MGHDK, CDR2 SYGVNS, per germline.

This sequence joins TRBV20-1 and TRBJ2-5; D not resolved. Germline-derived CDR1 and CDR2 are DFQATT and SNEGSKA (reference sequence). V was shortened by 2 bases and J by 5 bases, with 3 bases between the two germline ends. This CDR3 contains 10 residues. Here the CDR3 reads CSARTETQYF. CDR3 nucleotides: TGCAGTGCTAGAACCGAGACCCAGTACTTC.

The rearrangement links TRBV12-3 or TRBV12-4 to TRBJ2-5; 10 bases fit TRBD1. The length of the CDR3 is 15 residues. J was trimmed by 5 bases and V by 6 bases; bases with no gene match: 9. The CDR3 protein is CASRRRDRGQETQYF. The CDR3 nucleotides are TGTGCCAGCAGGCGCCGGGACAGGGGACAGGAGACCCAGTACTTC.

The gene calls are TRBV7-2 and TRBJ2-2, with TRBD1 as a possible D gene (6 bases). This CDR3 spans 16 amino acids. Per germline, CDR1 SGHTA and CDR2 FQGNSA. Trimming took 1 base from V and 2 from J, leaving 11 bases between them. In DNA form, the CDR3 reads TGTGCCAGCAGCTTAGTGCAGGGGCGAAACACCGGGGAGCTGTTTTTT. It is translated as CASSLVQGRNTGELFF.

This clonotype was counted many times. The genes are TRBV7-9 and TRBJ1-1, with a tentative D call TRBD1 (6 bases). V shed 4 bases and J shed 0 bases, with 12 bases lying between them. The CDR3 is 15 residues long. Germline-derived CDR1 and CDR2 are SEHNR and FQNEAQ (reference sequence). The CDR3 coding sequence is TGTGCCAGCAGCTCAGGGGCTATCATGAACACTGAAGCTTTCTTT. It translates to CASSSGAIMNTEAFF. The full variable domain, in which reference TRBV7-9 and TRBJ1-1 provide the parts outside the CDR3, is DTGVSQNPRHKITKRGQNVTFRCDPISEHNRLYWYRQTLGQGPEFLTYFQNEAQLEKSRLLSDRFSAERPKGSFSTLEIQRTEQGDSAMYLCASSSGAIMNTEAFFGQGTRLTVV.

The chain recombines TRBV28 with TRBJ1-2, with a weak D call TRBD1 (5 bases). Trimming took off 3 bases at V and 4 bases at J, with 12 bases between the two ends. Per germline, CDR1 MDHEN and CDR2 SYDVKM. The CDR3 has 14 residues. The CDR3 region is CASSFMGPGYGYTF. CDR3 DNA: TGTGCCAGCAGTTTCATGGGACCGGGCTATGGCTACACCTTC.

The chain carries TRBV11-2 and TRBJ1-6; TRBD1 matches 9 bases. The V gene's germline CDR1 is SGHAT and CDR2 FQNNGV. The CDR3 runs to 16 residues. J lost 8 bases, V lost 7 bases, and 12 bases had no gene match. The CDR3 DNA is TGTGCCAGCAATTCCCCGCTGGGACAGGGCTATTCACCCCTCCACTTT. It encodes CASNSPLGQGYSPLHF.

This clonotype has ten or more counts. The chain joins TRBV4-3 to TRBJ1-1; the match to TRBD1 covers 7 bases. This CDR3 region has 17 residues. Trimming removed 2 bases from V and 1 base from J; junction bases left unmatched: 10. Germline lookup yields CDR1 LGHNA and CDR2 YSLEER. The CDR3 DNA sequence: TGCGCCAGCAGCCAATATTCAGGCAGGGGGGCGAACACTGAAGCTTTCTTT. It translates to CASSQYSGRGANTEAFF.

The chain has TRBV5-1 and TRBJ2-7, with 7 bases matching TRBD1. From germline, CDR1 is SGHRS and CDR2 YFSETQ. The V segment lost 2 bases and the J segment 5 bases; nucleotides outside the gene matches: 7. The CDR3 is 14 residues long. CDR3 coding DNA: TGCGCCAGCAGCTTTTCCGGAGACAGGGACGAGCAGTACTTC. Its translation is CASSFSGDRDEQYF.

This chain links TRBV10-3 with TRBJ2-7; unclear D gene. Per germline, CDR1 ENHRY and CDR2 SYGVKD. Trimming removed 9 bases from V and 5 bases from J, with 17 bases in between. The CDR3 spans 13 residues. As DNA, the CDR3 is TGTGCCATAAGAACTGGAGACGTCCACGAGCAGTACTTC. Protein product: CAIRTGDVHEQYF.